A single sample is the source of the 6 T cell receptor beta chains below, sequenced in a study of glioma-infiltrating T cells after dendritic cell vaccination. The time point here: after dendritic cell vaccination, including at tumor progression/relapse. The protocol was immunoSEQ multiplex PCR, while the TCRdb copy is restricted to in-frame clones and leaves out a portion. The sample comprises about 65,000 clones, around nine tenths of which are singletons, and around 10% rests with the top ten. The sequencing here drew on blood, taken after dendritic cell vaccination. The receptors were gathered from a human donor with glioblastoma.

The J gene is TRBJ2-3, the V gene TRBV11-2; D is perhaps TRBD2 (6 bases). Trimming cost V 5 bases and J 5 bases, with 14 bases left between them. This CDR3 spans 14 amino acids. Germline lookup yields CDR1 SGHAT and CDR2 FQNNGV. CDR3 protein: CASSLRDSKDTQYF. The CDR3 bases are TGTGCCAGCAGCCTCAGGGACTCCAAAGATACGCAGTATTTT. The variable domain in full, with the rest retrieved from reference TRBV11-2 and TRBJ2-3, is EAGVAQSPRYKIIEKRQSVAFWCNPISGHATLYWYQQILGQGPKLLIQFQNNGVVDDSQLPKDRFSAERLKGVDSTLKIQPAKLEDSAVYLCASSLRDSKDTQYFGPGTRLTVL.

This clone was counted only a few times. J is TRBJ2-2 and V is TRBV5-4, with TRBD2 matching over 9 bases. Germline CDR1 reads SGHNT; CDR2 reads YYREEE (reference sequence). CDR3 size: 15 residues. V was pared by 3 bases and J by 4 bases, with 4 bases of the junction left unmatched. Here the CDR3 DNA reads TGTGCCAGCAGCTCCTGGCGGGGGGGCACCGGGGAGCTGTTTTTT. Protein sequence: CASSSWRGGTGELFF.

The gene calls are TRBV6-5 and TRBJ1-5, with TRBD1 as a possible D gene (5 bases). The V gene's germline CDR1 is MNHEY and CDR2 SVGAGI. Trimming stripped 6 bases from V and 2 bases from J, with 14 bases between. CDR3 length: 15 amino acids. CDR3 protein: CASSRAGEGNQPQHF. The CDR3 DNA is TGTGCCAGCAGCCGAGCGGGGGAGGGCAATCAGCCCCAGCATTTT.

In DNA form, the CDR3 reads TGTGCCAGCAGTGAATTAGACAGGGTGGGTGGCTACACCTTC. It yields the protein CASSELDRVGGYTF. This chain uses TRBV25-1 with TRBJ1-2, with 7 bases aligning to TRBD1. Trimming at V came to 1 base and at J to 7 bases, leaving 6 bases not matched to a gene. The germline V gene encodes CDR1 MGHDK and CDR2 SYGVNS. The CDR3 is 14 amino acids.

V usage is TRBV6-5 and J usage is TRBJ2-7, with 9 bases aligning to TRBD2. CDR1 and CDR2 (germline): MNHEY, SVGAGI. The CDR3 consists of 15 residues. The V segment lost 1 base and the J segment 4 bases; nucleotides outside the gene matches: 5. The CDR3 DNA follows: TGTGCCAGCAGTTACTGGTTAGCGGGAGATTACGAGCAGTACTTC. As protein: CASSYWLAGDYEQYF.

The table lists this clone with a few counts. The rearrangement uses TRBV2 and TRBJ2-1, with D unclear. There are 14 residues in the CDR3. CDR1 is SNHLY and CDR2 is FYNNEI in the germline V gene. V was trimmed by 2 bases and J by 7 bases, leaving 12 bases between them. The CDR3: CASSENSNLNEQFF. CDR3 in DNA: TGTGCCAGCAGTGAAAATTCGAACTTGAATGAGCAGTTCTTC.